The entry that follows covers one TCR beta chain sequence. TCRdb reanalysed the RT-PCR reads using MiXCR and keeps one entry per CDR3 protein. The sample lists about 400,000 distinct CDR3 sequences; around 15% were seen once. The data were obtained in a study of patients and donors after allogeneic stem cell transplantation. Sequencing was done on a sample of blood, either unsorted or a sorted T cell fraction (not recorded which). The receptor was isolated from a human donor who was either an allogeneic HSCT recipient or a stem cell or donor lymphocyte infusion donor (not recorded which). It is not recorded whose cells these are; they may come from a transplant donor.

CDR3 region: CASSTSTPVAGRVGELFF. Written as DNA, the CDR3 is TGCGCCAGCAGCACCAGCACCCCTGTAGCGGGGCGGGTCGGGGAGCTGTTTTTT. The V gene is TRBV4-3, the J gene TRBJ2-2; TRBD2 matches 8 bases. CDR1 is LGHNA and CDR2 is YSLEER in the germline V gene. The CDR3 spans 18 residues. Losses at the gene ends were 5 bases for V and 7 bases for J; bases not matched to a gene: 18.